These 17 T cell receptor beta chains were all obtained from the same sample, sequenced in a study of blood T cells in healthy people across ages. Primed by a sample-barcoded 5' primer and a J-beta primer mix, a second PCR proceeded for about 6 to 12 cycles. TCRdb reprocessed the 5' RACE reads via MiXCR and lists one record per CDR3 protein. The sample comprises some 750,000 distinct CDR3 sequences, 22% of which are singletons, and roughly 22% rests with the top ten. Sequences were obtained from blood. These receptor sequences come from a man aged 65-85 years in good health.

The chain employs TRBV12-3 or TRBV12-4 and TRBJ2-7; 7 positions agree with TRBD1. V gave up 5 bases and J gave up 1 base; unmatched junction bases: 11. This CDR3 is 16 amino acids long. The chain's CDR3 is CASSIQGKGYSYEQYF. For the CDR3, the DNA is TGTGCCAGCAGTATACAGGGGAAGGGGTATTCCTACGAGCAGTACTTC.

The chain couples TRBV6-6 to TRBJ2-3; D perhaps matches TRBD2 (6 bases). The V gene's germline CDR1 is MNHNY and CDR2 SVGAGI (reference sequence). Deletions cut 11 bases from V and 0 bases from J, with 18 bases between. The CDR3 sequence is 15 residues long. The DNA for the CDR3 is TGTGCCGTAAAAAAAGGAGGGACTAGCACAGATACGCAGTATTTT. It encodes CAVKKGGTSTDTQYF.

CDR3 sequence reads: CAISGDREDGYTF. The CDR3 region has the DNA TGTGCCATCAGTGGGGACAGGGAAGATGGCTACACCTTC. The rearrangement uses TRBV10-3 and TRBJ1-2; 9 bases are shared with TRBD1. Losses at the gene ends were 4 bases for V and 6 bases for J; bases not matched to a gene: 3. Germline V lookup: CDR1 ENHRY, CDR2 SYGVKD. This CDR3 has 13 residues.

This clonotype was counted between two and nine times. A junction end diverges from the germline sequence, so it may reflect a read error. The chain has TRBV18 and TRBJ1-5, with D perhaps TRBD1 (6 bases). CDR1 is KGHSH and CDR2 is LQKENI in the germline V gene. The CDR3 runs to 16 residues. The CDR3 protein is CVSSRRQVNSNQPQHF. For the CDR3, the DNA is TGTGTCAGCTCACGGAGACAGGTAAATAGCAATCAGCCCCAGCATTTT.

This chain uses TRBV5-1 with TRBJ2-1; 7 nucleotides match TRBD2. This CDR3 is built from 16 residues. V lost 4 bases to trimming and J lost 5 bases; unmatched junction nucleotides: 12. Germline CDR1 SGHRS, CDR2 YFSETQ. The CDR3 loop is CASSPWEGTDHNEQFF. CDR3 in DNA: TGCGCCAGCAGCCCCTGGGAGGGAACGGACCACAATGAGCAGTTCTTC. The full variable domain, its missing parts supplied by reference TRBV5-1 and TRBJ2-1, is KAGVTQTPRYLIKTRGQQVTLSCSPISGHRSVSWYQQTPGQGLQFLFEYFSETQRNKGNFPGRFSGRQFSNSRSEMNVSTLELGDSALYLCASSPWEGTDHNEQFFGPGTRLTVL.

This clonotype was detected a few times. The chain couples TRBV5-1 to TRBJ2-3; D might be TRBD1 or TRBD2, each matching 5 bases. V lost 1 base, J lost 11 bases, and 14 bases lay in between. This CDR3 has 13 amino acids. Germline V gives CDR1 SGHRS, CDR2 YFSETQ. CDR3 coding DNA: TGCGCCAGCAGCTTGACCGCAGTGGGGGAGCAGTATTTT. Translation: CASSLTAVGEQYF.

The CDR3 loop is CASSLRTAGGNTIYF. CDR3 bases: TGTGCCAGCAGCTTAAGGACGGCAGGCGGAAACACCATATATTTT. The V and J genes are TRBV11-2 and TRBJ1-3; D is unresolved. V was pared by 2 bases and J by 4 bases, with 12 bases between. The CDR3 totals 15 residues. CDR1 and CDR2 from the germline V gene are SGHAT and FQNNGV.

This clonotype was seen a few times. J is TRBJ2-5 and V is TRBV20-1; tentatively, D is TRBD2 (5 bases). This CDR3 region has 13 residues. Trimming shortened V by 6 bases and J by 8 bases, and 19 bases separated the two germline ends. Germline assignment: CDR1 DFQATT and CDR2 SNEGSKA (reference sequence). In nucleotides, the CDR3 is TGCAGTGCCAGCCCGGGCCCCACGGGAACCCAGTACTTC. It yields the protein CSASPGPTGTQYF.

This clonotype has just a few counts. The chain joins TRBV7-2 to TRBJ1-1; 8 bases are shared with TRBD1. Germline-derived CDR1 and CDR2 are SGHTA and FQGNSA. CDR3 length: 15 residues. The trim removed 4 bases at V and 1 base at J, leaving 5 bases unmatched. The CDR3 region is CASSSHRGGNTEAFF. DNA for the CDR3: TGTGCCAGCAGCTCCCACAGGGGGGGGAACACTGAAGCTTTCTTT.

The table lists this clonotype with a few counts. The CDR3 bases are TGTGCCAGCAGTTTAAATAGCCAGACGAATGAGCAGTTCTTC. Protein product: CASSLNSQTNEQFF. The chain has TRBV12-3 or TRBV12-4 and TRBJ2-1; no reliable D call. The CDR3 is made up of 14 amino acids. The V and J ends lost 2 bases and 7 bases respectively, with 12 bases between them.

The V call is TRBV19, the J call TRBJ2-1, with a weak D call TRBD1 (6 bases). Germline CDR1 is LNHDA and CDR2 is SQIVND (reference sequence). The CDR3 loop spans 15 amino acids. The germline V and J ends were trimmed by 1 base and 1 base, with 8 bases remaining between them. CDR3 DNA: TGTGCCAGTAGTATAGCAGGGGCATCCTACAATGAGCAGTTCTTC. Its translation: CASSIAGASYNEQFF.

This clonotype appeared many times. The chain has TRBV3-1 and TRBJ1-2; possibly TRBD1 for D (5 bases). The germline V gene has CDR1 LGHDT and CDR2 YNNKEL (reference sequence). This CDR3 comprises 15 residues. V dropped 4 bases and J dropped 2 bases, with 14 bases sitting between them. The CDR3 nucleotides read TGTGCCAGCAGCCCCCCCGGGGCCCGAAACTATGGCTACACCTTC. This gives the protein CASSPPGARNYGYTF.

The chain joins TRBV29-1 to TRBJ1-4, with D unclear. CDR1 SQVTM and CDR2 ANQGSEA come from the germline V gene. The CDR3 is 13 residues long. Deletions cut 3 bases from V and 7 bases from J, with 12 bases between. CDR3: CSVDVGDGEKLFF. CDR3 nucleotides: TGCAGCGTTGACGTGGGTGATGGTGAAAAACTGTTTTTT.

The rearrangement uses TRBV6-1 and TRBJ1-6; D perhaps matches TRBD1 (6 bases). V was pared by 1 base and J by 3 bases, with 7 bases between. The CDR3 consists of 15 residues. Germline CDR1 is MNHNS and CDR2 is SASEGT. CDR3 in DNA: TGTGCCAGCAGTGAAGAGACAGGCTATAATTCACCCCTCCACTTT. It encodes CASSEETGYNSPLHF.

The chain is built from TRBV19 and TRBJ1-3, with D uncertain. The CDR3 totals 15 residues. V shed 3 bases and J shed 2 bases, with 11 bases lying between them. CDR1 and CDR2 from the germline V gene are LNHDA and SQIVND (reference sequence). The CDR3 protein is CASSMAGVPGNTIYF. CDR3 nucleotide sequence: TGTGCCAGTAGTATGGCAGGAGTTCCTGGAAACACCATATATTTT.

The V call is TRBV5-1, the J call TRBJ2-4; 9 bases are a match to TRBD2. The CDR3 spans 15 residues. With V trimmed by 2 bases and J by 5 bases, 5 bases remained unmatched. Germline values: CDR1 SGHRS, CDR2 YFSETQ. The CDR3 bases are TGCGCCAGCAGCTTCAGCGGGGGGCGAGAAAACATTCAGTACTTC. Translating it yields CASSFSGGRENIQYF.

This chain links TRBV4-1 with TRBJ1-1; the D is unclear. From germline, CDR1 is MGHRA and CDR2 YSYEKL. CDR3 size: 13 residues. The V and J ends lost 0 bases and 8 bases respectively, with 10 bases between them. CDR3 protein: CASSQDPRQEAFF. Here the CDR3 DNA reads TGCGCCAGCAGCCAAGATCCGAGGCAGGAAGCTTTCTTT.